This T cell receptor beta chain derives from a study of blood T cell repertoires in COVID-19. Study at large: Acute-phase and convalescent COVID-19 samples originated in the United States, Italy and Spain. T cells, B-cell-depleted T cells, or PBMCs supplied cDNA or gDNA.

From germline, CDR1 is SGHKS and CDR2 YYEKEE (reference sequence). V trimming: 4 bases; J trimming: 3 bases; junction bases outside the gene matches: 5. The CDR3 consists of 14 residues. Per the original data handling: Amplification with reference gene primers provided the estimates of nucleated cell counts. Profiling relied on immunoSEQ multiplex PCR, and the TCRdb table lists in-frame clones only, not all of them. Clone size and V and J calls were adopted from that table, with D and trimming inferred from the DNA. Seen here are about 190,000 clones, about 85% observed once, and the top ten hold around 4.9%.

Sequencing input: peripheral blood. This chain connects TRBV5-5 to TRBJ1-2, with TRBD1 identical over 8 bases. This clonotype was obtained from a woman of 80 years or more with acute or convalescent COVID-19. The CDR3 sequence is CASSPPTGDYGYTF. As DNA, the CDR3 is TGTGCCAGCAGCCCGCCGACAGGGGACTATGGCTACACCTTC.